Shown below are 13 T cell receptor beta chains from a single sample sequenced in a study of blood T cell repertoires in COVID-19. The assay was immunoSEQ multiplex PCR, and TCRdb's table has in-frame clones only and misses some. The sample records roughly 150,000 clones, approximately 82% being singletons. Material: peripheral blood. These receptors were collected from a woman aged 45-65 years with acute or convalescent COVID-19.

V is TRBV6-2 or TRBV6-3 and J is TRBJ1-1; no firm D call. Between the trimmed V and J ends, which lost 2 bases and 0 bases, there was a span of 7 bases. Germline CDR1 MNHEY, CDR2 SVGEGT. There are 14 residues in the CDR3. The CDR3 sequence: CASSYTTMNTEAFF. CDR3 nucleotides: TGTGCCAGCAGTTACACGACAATGAACACTGAAGCTTTCTTT.

The chain uses TRBV21-1 and TRBJ2-7; the table names TRBD2, a call not compared with the DNA. TRBV21-1 is marked as a pseudogene. This CDR3 is built from 14 residues. The CDR3 DNA reads as TGTGCCAGCAGCAAAGAGAGGGGAGGATACGAGCAGTACTTC. This codes for CASSKERGGYEQYF.

The rearrangement uses TRBV19 and TRBJ2-7, with 8 bases fitting TRBD1. CDR3 length equals 15 residues. The ends lost 2 bases at V and 2 bases at J; junction bases unmatched: 5. Germline-derived CDR1 and CDR2 are LNHDA and SQIVND (reference sequence). The DNA for the CDR3 is TGTGCCAGTAGTATACAGGGGGCGGCAGCCTACGAGCAGTACTTC. The encoded protein is CASSIQGAAAYEQYF.

This rearrangement joins TRBV3-1 (or the pseudogene TRBV3-2) to TRBJ2-1; the D gene is possibly TRBD1 (5 bases). V was pared by 4 bases and J by 5 bases, with 9 bases between. Germline assignment: CDR1 LGHDT and CDR2 YNNKEL (reference sequence). The CDR3 loop spans 13 amino acids. CDR3: CASSRGAHNEQFF. Here the CDR3 DNA reads TGTGCCAGCAGCCGGGGCGCCCACAATGAGCAGTTCTTC.

V usage is TRBV6-2 or TRBV6-3 and J usage is TRBJ2-5, with 15 bases aligning to TRBD2. The trim removed 6 bases at V and 4 bases at J, leaving 12 bases unmatched. CDR1 is MNHEY and CDR2 is SVGEGT in the germline V gene. This CDR3 is 18 amino acids long. CDR3 protein: CASSSRTSGRAFGETQYF. CDR3 nucleotides: TGTGCCAGCAGCTCTCGGACTAGCGGGAGGGCATTTGGAGAGACCCAGTACTTC.

The chain uses TRBV19 and TRBJ1-4, with 11 nucleotides matching TRBD1. After removal of 3 bases from V and 7 bases from J, the junction contained 4 bases not matched to a gene. CDR3 length: 15 amino acids. Per the germline V gene, CDR1 is LNHDA and CDR2 is SQIVND (reference sequence). In DNA, the CDR3 is TGTGCCAGTAGTATTACCGGGACAGGGGGTGAAAAACTGTTTTTT. Amino acid sequence: CASSITGTGGEKLFF.

The CDR3 loop reads CASRSAGGQYF. The CDR3 nucleotides read TGTGCCAGTAGGAGTGCCGGTGGGCAGTACTTC. The chain couples TRBV19 to TRBJ2-7; no reliable D call. CDR1 is LNHDA, CDR2 SQIVND, per germline (reference sequence). Trimming removed 6 bases from V and 9 bases from J, with 12 bases in between. The CDR3 consists of 11 residues.

This sequence joins TRBV7-8 and TRBJ2-1; 7 nucleotides agree with TRBD2. V gave up 4 bases and J gave up 4 bases; unmatched junction bases: 10. CDR1 is SGHVS and CDR2 is FQNEAQ in the germline V gene. The CDR3 spans 16 residues. CDR3 in amino acids: CASSSSGARGYNEQFF. CDR3 coding DNA: TGTGCCAGCAGCTCCAGCGGGGCCAGAGGGTACAATGAGCAGTTCTTC. The full variable domain, completed using reference TRBV7-8 and TRBJ2-1, is GAGVSQSPRYKVAKRGQDVALRCDPISGHVSLFWYQQALGQGPEFLTYFQNEAQLDKSGLPSDRFFAERPEGSVSTLKIQRTQQEDSAVYLCASSSSGARGYNEQFFGPGTRLTVL.

The chain links TRBV5-4 to TRBJ2-2, with a tentative D call TRBD1 (5 bases). The V gene's germline CDR1 is SGHNT and CDR2 YYREEE (reference sequence). V lost 10 bases and J 6 bases, leaving 16 bases between the germline ends. The CDR3 sequence is 13 residues long. The CDR3 spells CAGQGFHSGELFF. The CDR3 region has the DNA TGTGCCGGCCAGGGCTTCCACTCCGGGGAGCTGTTTTTT.

This chain joins TRBV12-3 or TRBV12-4 and TRBJ1-4, with D perhaps TRBD1 (6 bases). The CDR3 has 13 amino acids. V dropped 6 bases and J dropped 7 bases, with 12 bases sitting between them. The CDR3 is CASRWGLAEKLFF. In nucleotides, the CDR3 is TGTGCCAGCAGATGGGGGCTGGCTGAAAAACTGTTTTTT.

This clone has only one observation. The rearrangement uses TRBV7-3 and TRBJ2-1; 11 bases map to TRBD2. This CDR3 is built from 18 residues. Per the germline V gene, CDR1 is SGHTA and CDR2 is FQGTGA. V gave up 8 bases and J gave up 1 base; unmatched junction bases: 13. The DNA for the CDR3 is TGTGCCAGCTCTCGTAGTAGCGGGGGGGCTTCATCCTACAATGAGCAGTTCTTC. Encoded protein: CASSRSSGGASSYNEQFF.

The rearrangement joins TRBV28 to TRBJ2-5; TRBD2 matches at 11 bases. Germline assignment: CDR1 MDHEN and CDR2 SYDVKM. Trimming removed 6 bases from V and 5 bases from J; junction bases left unmatched: 8. This CDR3 comprises 15 residues. CDR3 nucleotide sequence: TGTGCCAGCAGCACTAGCGGGAGTTGGGGGGAGACCCAGTACTTC. Amino acid sequence: CASSTSGSWGETQYF.

This CDR3 reads CASSFGGRIYGYTF. CDR3 in DNA: TGTGCCAGCAGTTTCGGCGGGCGAATCTATGGCTACACCTTC. The chain uses TRBV28 and TRBJ1-2; no reliable D call. V lost 3 bases, J lost 4 bases, and 12 bases lay in between. The CDR3 covers 14 residues. From germline, CDR1 is MDHEN and CDR2 SYDVKM.